This passage covers 7 T cell receptor beta chains from one sample sequenced in a study of blood T cell repertoires in COVID-19. The protocol was immunoSEQ multiplex PCR, while the TCRdb copy is restricted to in-frame clones and leaves out a portion. The sample has 130,000 or so clones, around 89% seen once. The sample consisted of peripheral blood. Receptors were obtained from a human donor in a cohort sampled during active COVID-19.

The rearrangement links TRBV15 to TRBJ2-7; D remains unclear. The ends were cut back, 3 bases at V and 2 bases at J, with 8 bases in the middle. In germline, CDR1 is LNHNV, CDR2 YYDKDF (reference sequence). The CDR3 loop spans 13 amino acids. The CDR3 nucleotides are TGTGCCACCAGCAGGGAGCTCACCTACGAGCAGTACTTC. Protein: CATSRELTYEQYF.

Regarding this clone: One end of the junction does not line up with germline, which may come from a read error. The chain is built from TRBV7-7 and TRBJ2-2; TRBD2 matches at 10 bases. This CDR3 comprises 16 residues. The V gene's germline CDR1 is SSHAT and CDR2 FNYEAQ (reference sequence). CDR3 amino acids: CASSISGTSVAGELFF. The CDR3 coding sequence is TGTGCTAGCAGCATCTCCGGGACTAGCGTAGCCGGGGAGCTGTTTTTT.

This clone was detected a few times. V usage is TRBV3-1 (or the pseudogene TRBV3-2) and J usage is TRBJ2-2; 7 bases line up with TRBD2. J lost 7 bases, V lost 1 base, and 3 bases had no gene match. CDR3 length equals 14 residues. The germline CDR1 and CDR2 sequences are LGHDT and YNNKEL (reference sequence). In DNA form, the CDR3 reads TGTGCCAGCAGCCAAGCGGGGGGAAACGGGGAGCTGTTTTTT. Its protein product is CASSQAGGNGELFF.

The V and J genes are TRBV27 and TRBJ2-5; TRBD2 aligns across 8 bases. The J segment lost 5 bases and the V segment lost 4 bases, leaving 9 bases of the junction unmatched. This CDR3 is 15 amino acids long. In germline, CDR1 is MNHEY, CDR2 SMNVEV (reference sequence). CDR3 loop: CASSSNLRGGETQYF. Written as DNA, the CDR3 is TGTGCCAGCAGTTCCAACCTCCGGGGGGGGGAGACCCAGTACTTC.

The chain couples TRBV5-1 to TRBJ1-1; D ambiguous. This CDR3 spans 13 amino acids. V was shortened by 0 bases and J by 0 bases, with 3 bases between the two germline ends. CDR1 is SGHRS, CDR2 YFSETQ, per germline. CDR3 sequence: CASSLGVNTEAFF. The CDR3 DNA reads as TGCGCCAGCAGCTTGGGAGTGAACACTGAAGCTTTCTTT. The variable domain in full, with the rest retrieved from reference TRBV5-1 and TRBJ1-1, is KAGVTQTPRYLIKTRGQQVTLSCSPISGHRSVSWYQQTPGQGLQFLFEYFSETQRNKGNFPGRFSGRQFSNSRSEMNVSTLELGDSALYLCASSLGVNTEAFFGQGTRLTVV.

This clone has only one observation. The V and J genes are TRBV28 and TRBJ2-7; 12 bases are shared with TRBD2. Germline V lookup: CDR1 MDHEN, CDR2 SYDVKM. The junction had 9 bases not matched to a gene; V was cut back by 5 bases and J by 1 base. The CDR3 extends over 17 amino acids. CDR3 residues: CASSSPSGRGISYEQYF. The CDR3 DNA sequence: TGTGCCAGCAGTAGTCCTAGCGGGAGGGGAATATCCTACGAGCAGTACTTC.

CDR3 amino acids: CASSRSLAFGGEQYF. For the CDR3, the DNA is TGTGCCAGCAGCCGAAGTCTAGCGTTCGGGGGGGAGCAGTACTTC. The rearrangement joins TRBV3-1 (or the pseudogene TRBV3-2) to TRBJ2-7, with TRBD2 identical over 7 bases. This CDR3 is 15 amino acids long. Trimming at V came to 4 bases and at J to 7 bases, leaving 13 bases not matched to a gene. CDR1 is LGHDT and CDR2 is YNNKEL in the germline V gene (reference sequence).